The T cell receptor (beta chain) described here comes from a study of tumor and adjacent non-tumor tissue in lung cancer. Turning to the study itself: The cohort had about 12 adenocarcinoma, a couple of squamous cell and 1 small cell patients. On average, productive TCRbeta reads reached roughly 4.2 million per sample.

The CDR3 loop spans 13 amino acids. The germline CDR1 and CDR2 sequences are SGHAT and FQNNGV. Trimming cost V 3 bases and J 7 bases, with 12 bases left between them. A modified ARM-PCR protocol with three rounds of nested PCR amplified TCRbeta. TCRdb analysed the multiplex PCR reads with MiXCR anew, one entry per CDR3 protein. Here the sample spans roughly 120,000 distinct CDR3 sequences, roughly 80% being singletons. RNA was extracted from bulk tissue without any cell sorting. Chemotherapy-naive patients with new lung cancer underwent thoracic surgery in China, August–November 2014. This clonotype was obtained from a woman in her sixties or seventies with non-small cell lung cancer. The chain carries TRBV11-2 and TRBJ2-5, with a possible D match to TRBD2 (5 bases). The sequenced material came from lung tumor tissue. CDR3 loop: CASSFTRGWTQYF. CDR3 bases: TGTGCCAGCAGCTTTACCAGAGGGTGGACCCAGTACTTC.